The present T cell receptor (beta chain) was sequenced within a study of T cells in Graves' hyperthyroidism and ophthalmopathy (dated by TCRdb to between 2018 and 2020). For the study in its entirety: Peripheral blood samples were taken at initial diagnosis, before any treatment was given. After sampling, hyperthyroidism patients received methimazole starting at 30 mg daily, and ophthalmopathy patients received high-dose intravenous methylprednisolone. To identify TCR V-J signatures that set the groups apart, the researchers used a discovery cohort of roughly 100 patients, made up of 43 with Graves' ophthalmopathy and 57 with stable Graves' hyperthyroidism. In addition, the study compared T-cell repertoires in thyroid tissue and in blood from about 6 Graves' hyperthyroidism patients. Prospective prediction of ophthalmopathy was tested in an independent validation cohort of 18 to 20 hyperthyroidism patients and 15 to 17 patients who later progressed to ophthalmopathy. According to the paper, TCR Vbeta CDR3 sequencing was carried out on 120 to 150 peripheral blood samples, which came from some 41 ophthalmopathy, 70 to 80 hyperthyroidism and some 17 progressor patients. The roughly 91 discovery patients were randomly divided into training and test sets at a 7:3 ratio. Study-wide conclusions, independent of this receptor: Sample size was not statistically predetermined, and blinding of investigators to group allocation was not performed. Most expanded thyroid clonotypes (frequency above 0.001) were also detected in blood, a finding suggesting that blood repertoires may reflect thyroid immune responses. Ophthalmopathy was separated from stable hyperthyroidism by a 13 V-J signature model, with 87.88% sensitivity and about 81% specificity obtained in cross-validation and 80%/75% obtained in testing. During validation, the model predicted progression to ophthalmopathy a median of approximately 6.5 months ahead of onset, with approximately 70% sensitivity and 72% to 80% specificity.

Stable Graves' hyperthyroidism was defined as no progression to ophthalmopathy during 18 months of follow-up. The hyperthyroidism patients were between 18 and 65 years old and newly diagnosed, with a disease duration of less than 2 months. Any patient with an uncontrolled infection, another autoimmune disease, pregnancy or lactation was excluded. Diagnoses were established on the basis of clinical symptoms, serum thyroxine and TRAb, thyroid ultrasound, and orbital computed tomography. PBMCs were isolated from approximately 10 ml of fresh peripheral blood by Ficoll-Paque density gradient centrifugation. Trizol reagent was used to extract total RNA, and RNA quality was then checked on an Agilent 2100 Bioanalyzer. Reading the germline V gene gives CDR1 SGHAT and CDR2 FQNNGV. Inclusive of the bounding cysteine and phenylalanine, the CDR3 is 13 residues long. Kept here is only the CDR3 DNA, which spans 39 bases and is read in frame from base 1.

The TCR beta CDR3 regions were amplified from the RNA transcripts. For the first round of RT-PCR on the TCR CDR3, the HTBI primer set was used together with the Qiagen OneStep RT-PCR kit. A second multiplex PCR round built the libraries, followed by size selection and purification. Paired-end sequencing of the libraries was performed with 100 bp reads on an Illumina HiSeq2000. The original methods were these. Raw data were processed with SOAPnuke, discarding reads with adapters, uncalled bases, mean Phred below 15, or no exact constant-primer or identifier match. COPE v1.2.5 was used to merge high-quality paired reads, and clonotypes were defined as unique nucleotide sequences. Clonotypes were aligned to IMGT TRBV, TRBD and TRBJ reference segments using MiTCR v1.1. Analysis was restricted to V-J combinations with a frequency above 0.0001, which covered over 98% of repertoires. A TCS score was defined as the ratio of F50 (clonal expansion) to E x V (chaos), with BLOSUM62-based TCRdist applied between CDR3 peptides within each V-J. Welch's t-statistics and random forest reduced just over 500 V-J features to some 14, which were used in a naive Bayes classifier (R e1071). TCRdb trimmed the raw reads at Q25, called clones with MiXCR and kept productive beta chains. Rows are combined by CDR3 protein, so each entry shows the most common genes and DNA. The V and J calls were determined by TCRdb, not by the authors. The sample table records 450,000 to 650,000 distinct CDR3 sequences; around 20% of these occur just once. The ten largest clones represent approximately 26% of the sample.

This clonotype was picked up many times. Its antigen is currently not known. The junction departs from the called germline gene at one end, perhaps through a read error. Material for sequencing was blood. The TCR sequence derives from a man younger than 35 with Graves' hyperthyroidism. Recombination linked TRBV11-2 to TRBJ1-1; no D gene call is confident. The nucleotides read TGCGCCAGCAGTGCAGAGATGAACACTGAAGCTTTCTTT. This translates into CASSAEMNTEAFF.